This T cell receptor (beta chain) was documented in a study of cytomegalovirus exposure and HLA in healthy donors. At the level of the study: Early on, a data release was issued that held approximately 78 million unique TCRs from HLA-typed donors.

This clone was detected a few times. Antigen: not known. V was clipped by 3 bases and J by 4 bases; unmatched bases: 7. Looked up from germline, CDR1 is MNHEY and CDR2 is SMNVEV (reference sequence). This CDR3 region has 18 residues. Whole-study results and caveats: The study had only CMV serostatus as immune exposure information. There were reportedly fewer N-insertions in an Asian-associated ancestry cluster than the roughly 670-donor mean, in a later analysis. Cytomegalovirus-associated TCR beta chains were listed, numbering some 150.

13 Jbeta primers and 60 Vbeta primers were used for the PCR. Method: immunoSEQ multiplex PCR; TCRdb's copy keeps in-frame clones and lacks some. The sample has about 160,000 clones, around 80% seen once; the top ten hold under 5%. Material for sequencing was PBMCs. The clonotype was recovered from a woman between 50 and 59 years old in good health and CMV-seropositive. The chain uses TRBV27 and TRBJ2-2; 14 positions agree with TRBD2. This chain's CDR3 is CASSFSGLAGVVTGELFF. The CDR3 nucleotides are TGTGCCAGCAGTTTCTCGGGACTAGCGGGAGTCGTCACCGGGGAGCTGTTTTTT.